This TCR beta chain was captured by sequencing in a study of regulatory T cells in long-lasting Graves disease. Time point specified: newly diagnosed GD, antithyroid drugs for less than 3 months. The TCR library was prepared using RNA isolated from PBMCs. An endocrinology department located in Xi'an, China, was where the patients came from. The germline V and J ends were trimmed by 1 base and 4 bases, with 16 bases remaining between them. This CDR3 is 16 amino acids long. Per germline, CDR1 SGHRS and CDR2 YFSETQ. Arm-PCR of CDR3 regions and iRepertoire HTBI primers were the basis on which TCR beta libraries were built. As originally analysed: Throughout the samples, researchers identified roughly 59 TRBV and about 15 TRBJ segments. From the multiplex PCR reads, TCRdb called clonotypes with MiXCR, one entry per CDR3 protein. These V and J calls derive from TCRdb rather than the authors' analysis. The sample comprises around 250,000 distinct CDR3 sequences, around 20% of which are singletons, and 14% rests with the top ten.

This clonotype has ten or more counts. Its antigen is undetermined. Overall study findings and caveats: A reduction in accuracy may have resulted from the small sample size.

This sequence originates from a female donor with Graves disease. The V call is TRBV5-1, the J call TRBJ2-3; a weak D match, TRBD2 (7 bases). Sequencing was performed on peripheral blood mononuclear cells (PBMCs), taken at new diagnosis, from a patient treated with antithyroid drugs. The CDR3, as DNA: TGCGCCAGCAGCTTGTTTGGGGGGGGCCCCGCAGATACGCAGTATTTT. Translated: CASSLFGGGPADTQYF. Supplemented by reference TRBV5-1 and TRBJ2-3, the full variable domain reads KAGVTQTPRYLIKTRGQQVTLSCSPISGHRSVSWYQQTPGQGLQFLFEYFSETQRNKGNFPGRFSGRQFSNSRSEMNVSTLELGDSALYLCASSLFGGGPADTQYFGPGTRLTVL.